The 14 T cell receptor beta chains reported below all come from one sample, sequenced in a study of cytomegalovirus exposure and HLA in healthy donors. Researchers ran the PCR with 60 Vbeta and 13 Jbeta primers. The assay was immunoSEQ multiplex PCR, and TCRdb's table has in-frame clones only and misses some. The table includes about 160,000 clones, roughly 77% detected once. The sequenced sample consisted of PBMCs. The receptors come from a woman between 18 and 29 years old in good health and CMV-seronegative.

The CDR3 sequence is CASSLYQGEAETQYF. DNA for the CDR3: TGTGCCAGCAGCTTATATCAGGGGGAGGCGGAGACCCAGTACTTC. The J gene is TRBJ2-5, the V gene TRBV13, with D tentatively TRBD1 (7 bases). V was pared by 2 bases and J by 5 bases, with 15 bases between. Germline lookup yields CDR1 PRHDT and CDR2 FYEKMQ (reference sequence). The CDR3 extends over 15 amino acids.

The rearrangement uses TRBV19 and TRBJ1-1; D gene uncertain. V lost 4 bases to trimming and J lost 6 bases, with 12 bases between them. Germline V gene lookup returns CDR1 LNHDA and CDR2 SQIVND (reference sequence). The CDR3 has 13 amino acids. As DNA, the CDR3 is TGTGCCAGTAGTAACTGGGCCTTCGCTGAAGCTTTCTTT. It is translated as CASSNWAFAEAFF.

The rearrangement links TRBV19 to TRBJ2-1, with 8 positions matching TRBD2. V shed 4 bases and J 6 bases; nucleotides not matched to a gene: 14. Germline V lookup: CDR1 LNHDA, CDR2 SQIVND (reference sequence). The CDR3 spans 17 residues. CDR3 in DNA: TGTGCCAGTAGTAGAAAACGGGAGGGGACCCTCCCCAATGAGCAGTTCTTC. Its protein is CASSRKREGTLPNEQFF.

The chain links TRBV6-1 to TRBJ2-5; no definite D call. The end of the DNA fits TRBJ2-7 better, so the J call may be wrong. The CDR3 is 15 residues long. In germline, CDR1 is MNHNS, CDR2 SASEGT. DNA for the CDR3: TGTGCCAGCAGTGCTCAGACGCTCAGCAACTACGAGCAGTACTTC. Protein sequence: CASSAQTLSNYEQYF.

This chain uses TRBV29-1 with TRBJ2-7; TRBD2 matches at 7 bases. Trimming at V came to 2 bases and at J to 1 base, leaving 2 bases not matched to a gene. The CDR3 spans 13 residues. Germline V gives CDR1 SQVTM, CDR2 ANQGSEA. The CDR3 loop is CSVECGSSYEQYF. CDR3 in DNA: TGCAGCGTTGAATGCGGGAGTTCCTACGAGCAGTACTTC.

The chain joins TRBV28 to TRBJ1-5; perhaps TRBD1 as D (5 bases). Trimming pared 1 base from V and 5 bases from J, leaving 15 bases between. There are 16 residues in the CDR3. The germline gives CDR1 MDHEN, CDR2 SYDVKM. The CDR3 region has the DNA TGTGCCAGCAGTTTATATCCCCAGGGTATGTATCAGCCCCAGCATTTT. Protein: CASSLYPQGMYQPQHF.

This chain connects TRBV19 to TRBJ2-1; 11 nucleotides align to TRBD2. Germline loops: CDR1 LNHDA, CDR2 SQIVND (reference sequence). The CDR3 contains 19 residues. V trimming: 1 base; J trimming: 0 bases; junction bases outside the gene matches: 8. DNA for the CDR3: TGTGCCAGTAGTATAGGGCCTAGCGGGAGGCTATCCTCCTACAATGAGCAGTTCTTC. Its translation: CASSIGPSGRLSSYNEQFF.

The rearrangement links TRBV7-2 to TRBJ1-1; 7 positions match TRBD1. CDR1 and CDR2 from the germline V gene are SGHTA and FQGNSA. Trimming cost V 2 bases and J 1 base; bases outside gene matches: 7. CDR3 length: 16 amino acids. Here the CDR3 DNA reads TGTGCCAGCAGCTTAAGGGCGGGACAGTCGAACACTGAAGCTTTCTTT. Translation gives CASSLRAGQSNTEAFF.

The gene calls are TRBV10-2 and TRBJ2-5, with 7 bases lining up with TRBD2. V lost 4 bases and J lost 3; bases outside the gene matches: 11. The CDR3 spans 16 residues. CDR1 and CDR2 from the germline V gene are WSHSY and SAAADI. The chain's CDR3 is CASSAPFRLAEETQYF. In nucleotides, the CDR3 is TGCGCCAGCAGTGCACCATTTCGTCTAGCGGAAGAGACCCAGTACTTC.

V and J are TRBV10-3 and TRBJ1-1, with D perhaps TRBD1 (6 bases). V dropped 6 bases and J dropped 1 base, with 9 bases sitting between them. Germline CDR1 ENHRY, CDR2 SYGVKD. The CDR3 length is 13 residues. The CDR3 sequence: CAISRGGNTEAFF. CDR3 DNA: TGTGCCATCAGCAGGGGCGGGAACACTGAAGCTTTCTTT.

The chain uses TRBV29-1 and TRBJ2-2; the match to TRBD2 covers 12 bases. The V gene's germline CDR1 is SQVTM and CDR2 ANQGSEA. This CDR3 has 16 amino acids. Trimming took 5 bases from V and 6 from J; bases not matched to a gene: 10. CDR3 loop: CSVRKTSGSVAGELFF. The DNA of the CDR3 is TGCAGCGTTCGTAAGACTAGCGGGAGCGTGGCCGGGGAGCTGTTTTTT.

V and J are TRBV28 and TRBJ1-1; 9 bases map to TRBD1. The CDR3 runs 16 residues. J lost 4 bases, V lost 5 bases, and 11 bases had no gene match. Germline V lookup: CDR1 MDHEN, CDR2 SYDVKM. The CDR3 DNA reads TGTGCCAGCAGTCCACCGGGACAGGGATCGGGCACTGAAGCTTTCTTT. This codes for CASSPPGQGSGTEAFF.

This rearrangement joins TRBV6-5 to TRBJ2-3; D perhaps matches TRBD2 (5 bases). This CDR3 has 15 residues. Germline CDR1 and CDR2: MNHEY and SVGAGI. V lost 6 bases to trimming and J lost 0 bases, with 13 bases between them. CDR3 region: CASSRDYASTDTQYF. As DNA, the CDR3 is TGTGCCAGCAGCCGCGACTATGCTAGCACAGATACGCAGTATTTT.

This clone was observed a single time. The chain carries TRBV10-2 and TRBJ1-1; D gene uncertain. Trimming removed 8 bases at V and 1 base at J, with 8 bases between. The CDR3 is made up of 12 amino acids. CDR1 WSHSY and CDR2 SAAADI come from the germline V gene. The CDR3 here is CASRDPNTEAFF. CDR3 DNA sequence: TGCGCCAGCCGCGATCCGAACACTGAAGCTTTCTTT.